These 20 T cell receptor beta chains came from one sample sequenced in a study of vaccination effects on CD4 cells after COVID-19. Sequencing in the ViraFEST assay came after antigen-specific CD4+ T cells had been expanded with viral peptide pools, which were used to stimulate PBMC. Culture lasted around eleven days before CD4+ T cell isolation. Sometime from March through December 2020, the person acquired a SARS-CoV-2 infection that PCR confirmed. The method was immunoSEQ multiplex PCR; TCRdb's version includes in-frame clones alone and lacks a portion of them. The sample consists of roughly 35,000 clones, around 69% of them appearing once. No antigens are known for them. The input for sequencing was CD4+ T cells from PBMCs cultured with HCoV-NL63 spike peptides, taken before COVID-19 vaccination. The receptors here all came from a human donor who had a prior SARS-CoV-2 infection.

The rearrangement links TRBV24-1 to TRBJ2-1; D not certain. CDR3 size: 15 residues. The germline V and J ends were trimmed by 3 bases and 6 bases, with 14 bases remaining between them. CDR1 is KGHDR and CDR2 is SFDVKD in the germline V gene. CDR3 coding DNA: TGTGCCACCAGTGATGCTAAGGGCTGGGTCAATGAGCAGTTCTTC. It codes for CATSDAKGWVNEQFF.

The chain links TRBV7-2 to TRBJ1-3; possibly TRBD1 for D (5 bases). The CDR3 length is 16 residues. Germline V gene sequence: CDR1 SGHTA, CDR2 FQGNSA. The V gene lost 10 bases and the J gene lost 0 bases, with 19 bases spanning the gap. CDR3 in DNA: TGTGCCACCCAGGGACGGGCCTCCGACTCTGGAAACACCATATATTTT. Residues: CATQGRASDSGNTIYF.

V is TRBV5-1 and J is TRBJ2-5, with TRBD2 identical over 7 bases. This CDR3 comprises 15 residues. The germline V gene has CDR1 SGHRS and CDR2 YFSETQ. With 2 bases clipped from V and 4 bases from J, the junction kept 8 bases outside the gene matches. The DNA for the CDR3 is TGCGCCAGCAGCTTCGTAGCGGGCTCAGCAGAGACCCAGTACTTC. Its translation is CASSFVAGSAETQYF.

The sample holds a few counts of this clone. The chain recombines TRBV7-9 with TRBJ2-2; D possibly corresponds to TRBD1 (6 bases). Germline assignment: CDR1 SEHNR and CDR2 FQNEAQ (reference sequence). This CDR3 region has 15 residues. V was cut by 2 bases and J by 2 bases, with 9 bases left in between. CDR3 sequence: CASSLRGQNTGELFF. The CDR3 region has the DNA TGTGCCAGCAGCTTACGGGGACAAAACACCGGGGAGCTGTTTTTT.

This chain uses TRBV30 with TRBJ1-1, with a weak D call TRBD1 (5 bases). Trimming pared 1 base from V and 9 bases from J, leaving 15 bases between. Germline V lookup: CDR1 GTSNPN, CDR2 SVGIG (reference sequence). The length of the CDR3 is 13 residues. The CDR3 reads CAWSEKGAPKAFF. CDR3 bases: TGTGCCTGGAGTGAGAAAGGGGCCCCAAAAGCTTTCTTT.

The V and J genes are TRBV5-6 and TRBJ1-2, with unresolved D. V was clipped by 1 base and J by 4 bases, with 14 bases between them. Germline lookup yields CDR1 SGHDT and CDR2 YYEEEE. The CDR3 extends over 15 amino acids. Here the CDR3 DNA reads TGTGCCAGCAGCTTGCTTGAGTGGGCCTCCTATGGCTACACCTTC. Its translation is CASSLLEWASYGYTF.

Only one count was recorded for this clone. The chain joins TRBV7-9 to TRBJ1-6, with D tentatively TRBD1 (5 bases). CDR3 length: 15 amino acids. Per germline, CDR1 SEHNR and CDR2 FQNEAQ (reference sequence). The V end was cut by 3 bases, the J end by 7 bases, with 13 bases between. The CDR3 sequence is CASSFLRAGNSPLHF. CDR3 nucleotides: TGTGCCAGCAGCTTCCTCAGGGCTGGGAATTCACCCCTCCACTTT.

This chain joins TRBV9 and TRBJ2-2; 9 bases are shared with TRBD2. This CDR3 has 17 residues. The V gene's germline CDR1 is SGDLS and CDR2 YYNGEE. The V segment lost 1 base and the J segment 0 bases; nucleotides outside the gene matches: 4. The CDR3 DNA sequence: TGTGCCAGCAGCGTATTTTCTAGCGGGACGAACACCGGGGAGCTGTTTTTT. Amino acid sequence: CASSVFSSGTNTGELFF.

The chain joins TRBV30 to TRBJ1-2, with 8 bases fitting TRBD1. With V trimmed by 5 bases and J by 8 bases, 13 bases remained unmatched. There are 14 residues in the CDR3. Germline CDR1 reads GTSNPN; CDR2 reads SVGIG (reference sequence). The CDR3 loop reads CAWRSRQGARGYTF. The CDR3, as DNA: TGTGCCTGGCGGAGCCGTCAGGGGGCGAGGGGCTACACCTTC. Combining the CDR3 with reference TRBV30 and TRBJ1-2 gives the whole variable domain SQTIHQWPATLVQPVGSPLSLECTVEGTSNPNLYWYRQAAGRGLQLLFYSVGIGQISSEVPQNLSASRPQDRQFILSSKKLLLSDSGFYLCAWRSRQGARGYTFGSGTRLTVV.

This clone appeared once. J is TRBJ2-7 and V is TRBV11-3; 10 nucleotides match TRBD1. This CDR3 has 15 amino acids. After removal of 5 bases from V and 5 bases from J, the junction contained 9 bases not matched to a gene. The germline CDR1 and CDR2 sequences are SGHNT and YENEEA. The CDR3 loop is CASSPAGTGENEQYF. DNA for the CDR3: TGTGCCAGCAGCCCCGCCGGGACAGGGGAAAACGAGCAGTACTTC.

The chain joins TRBV5-1 to TRBJ2-5; a weak D match, TRBD1 (6 bases). V lost 4 bases and J 2 bases, leaving 12 bases between the germline ends. The CDR3 runs 14 residues. The V gene's germline CDR1 is SGHRS and CDR2 YFSETQ. CDR3 sequence: CASSPTGFQETQYF. CDR3 coding DNA: TGCGCCAGCAGCCCGACAGGCTTTCAAGAGACCCAGTACTTC. Using reference TRBV5-1 and TRBJ2-5 for the parts outside the CDR3, the full variable domain is KAGVTQTPRYLIKTRGQQVTLSCSPISGHRSVSWYQQTPGQGLQFLFEYFSETQRNKGNFPGRFSGRQFSNSRSEMNVSTLELGDSALYLCASSPTGFQETQYFGPGTRLLVL.

J is TRBJ1-1 and V is TRBV30; the D gene is possibly TRBD1 (5 bases). The germline V gene encodes CDR1 GTSNPN and CDR2 SVGIG (reference sequence). This CDR3 has 13 amino acids. Between the trimmed V and J ends, which lost 0 bases and 5 bases, there was a span of 10 bases. The CDR3 is CAWSVAGSTEAFF. CDR3 DNA: TGTGCCTGGAGTGTTGCAGGGAGTACTGAAGCTTTCTTT.

This rearrangement joins TRBV5-4 to TRBJ1-1; 10 positions match TRBD1. Losses at the gene ends were 0 bases for V and 3 bases for J; bases not matched to a gene: 8. The germline CDR1 and CDR2 sequences are SGHNT and YYREEE (reference sequence). There are 17 residues in the CDR3. CDR3 loop: CASSLALWGTGDTEAFF. The CDR3 DNA is TGTGCCAGCAGCTTGGCCTTGTGGGGGACAGGGGACACTGAAGCTTTCTTT.

The chain links TRBV4-2 to TRBJ2-5; 7 bases line up with TRBD1. CDR1 and CDR2 (germline): LGHNA, YNFKEQ. The junction had 3 bases not matched to a gene; V was cut back by 1 base and J by 4 bases. This CDR3 region has 14 residues. The CDR3 sequence: CASSQGQGAETQYF. DNA for the CDR3: TGTGCCAGCAGCCAAGGACAGGGAGCAGAGACCCAGTACTTC.

The V gene is TRBV11-3, the J gene TRBJ2-7, with D possibly matching TRBD1 (6 bases). The CDR3 runs 13 residues. Per germline, CDR1 SGHNT and CDR2 YENEEA. Trimming took 3 bases from V and 4 from J, leaving 10 bases between them. DNA of the CDR3: TGTGCCAGCAGCTTCGGCAGGGGTTACGAGCAGTACTTC. Its translation: CASSFGRGYEQYF.

V gene TRBV2 combines with J gene TRBJ1-4, with D unresolved. This CDR3 is built from 13 residues. Trimming removed 8 bases from V and 2 bases from J, with 9 bases in between. CDR1 and CDR2 (germline): SNHLY, FYNNEI. DNA for the CDR3: TGTGCCAGCCTTGGGTGGACTAATGAAAAACTGTTTTTT. Its translation: CASLGWTNEKLFF.

This clone was recorded a few times. The chain recombines TRBV9 with TRBJ2-3; no clear D gene. Germline V CDR1 and CDR2: SGDLS, YYNGEE. CDR3 length: 12 amino acids. Trimming cost V 4 bases and J 6 bases, with 9 bases left between them. In DNA form, the CDR3 reads TGTGCCAGCAGCCCGCACCTGGATACGCAGTATTTT. It specifies CASSPHLDTQYF.

The V and J genes are TRBV6-2 or TRBV6-3 and TRBJ2-7; no reliable D call. The CDR3 is 15 residues long. V was shortened by 2 bases and J by 0 bases, with 11 bases between the two germline ends. Germline values: CDR1 MNHEY, CDR2 SVGEGT. In nucleotides, the CDR3 is TGTGCCAGCAGTTACCCCCCTTTTTTCTCCTACGAGCAGTACTTC. Its protein is CASSYPPFFSYEQYF.

The V call is TRBV23-1, the J call TRBJ1-1, with TRBD1 matching 7 bases. TRBV23-1 has ORF status, its function being uncertain. This CDR3 has 13 residues. V was pared by 7 bases and J by 1 base, with 3 bases of the junction left unmatched. CDR3 amino acids: CASNYRGNTEAFF. For the CDR3, the DNA is TGCGCCAGCAACTACAGGGGGAACACTGAAGCTTTCTTT.

This clone was observed a handful of times. The chain carries TRBV7-6 and TRBJ2-7, with D tentatively TRBD1 or TRBD2 (6 bases each). Germline CDR1 and CDR2: SGHVS and FNYEAQ. This CDR3 is 15 amino acids long. Between the trimmed V and J ends, which lost 1 base and 6 bases, there was a span of 16 bases. CDR3 DNA: TGTGCCAGCAGCTTAGTTCGGGGGCCCAAATTCGAGCAGTACTTC. Translation gives CASSLVRGPKFEQYF. The full variable domain, its missing parts supplied by reference TRBV7-6 and TRBJ2-7, is GAGVSQSPRYKVTKRGQDVALRCDPISGHVSLYWYRQALGQGPEFLTYFNYEAQQDKSGLPNDRFSAERPEGSISTLTIQRTEQRDSAMYRCASSLVRGPKFEQYFGPGTRLTVT.